Listed below are T cell receptor beta chains from one sample, sequenced in a study of human T cells and chemical hapten exposure. TCRdb processed the RACE reads anew with MiXCR; each CDR3 protein has one entry. The sample includes 100,000 or so distinct CDR3 sequences, over 9.5% of them seen just once. Specimen: whole blood, collected in connection with sensitization to the hapten diphenylcyclopropenone (DPC). These receptor sequences come from a man between 40 and 49 years old with alopecia areata. Some clones in this sample may be carry-over from other donors' samples. CDR3s include the opening cysteine and the closing phenylalanine or tryptophan. D genes are given only for firm matches. Expanded clones get a size class; other rows say once, few or many, or leave the size out.

J | V | size | D | DNA | CDR3
TRBJ2-7 | TRBV19 | NA | TRBD2 | TGTGCCAGTAGTATAGAGGGAGGGATCGCCTACGAGCAGTACTTC | CASSIEGGIAYEQYF
TRBJ1-6 | TRBV18 | few | NA | TGTGCCAGCTCACCACTAAGTATGCAGGGAAATTCACCCCTCCACTTT | CASSPLSMQGNSPLHF
TRBJ1-5 | TRBV12-3/TRBV12-4 | many | NA | TGTGCCAGCAGTCCCGGGTGGGGCGACAATCAGCCCCAGCATTTT | CASSPGWGDNQPQHF
TRBJ1-2 | TRBV27 | many | NA | TGTGCCAGCAGTTTCGCGGGGGACTATGGCTACACCTTC | CASSFAGDYGYTF
TRBJ1-4 | TRBV12-3/TRBV12-4 | many | TRBD1 | TGTGCCAGCAGTTTCCAGGGGGGCAATGAAAAACTGTTTTTT | CASSFQGGNEKLFF
TRBJ2-5 | TRBV7-2 | NA | NA | TGTGCCAGCAGTCTTGAGGGGGTCCGTCAGGAGACCCAGTACTTC | CASSLEGVRQETQYF
TRBJ2-5 | TRBV7-2 | NA | NA | TGTGCCAGCAGCTTTAGGGGGACTCAAGAGACCCAGTACTTC | CASSFRGTQETQYF
TRBJ2-2 | TRBV27 | few | TRBD2 | TGTGCCAGCAGTTTAGTTAGCGGGAGGGCCTCGAACACCGGGGAGCTGTTTTTT | CASSLVSGRASNTGELFF
TRBJ2-7 | TRBV7-2 | NA | NA | TGTGCCAGCAGCTTAGTGACCTCAGGTTCGTACGAGCAGTACTTC | CASSLVTSGSYEQYF
TRBJ1-1 | TRBV6-5 | NA | NA | TGTGCCAGCAGACCCCCGACAGGAGGGTACACTGAAGCTTTCTTT | CASRPPTGGYTEAFF
TRBJ2-1 | TRBV6-6 | NA | TRBD1 | TGTGCCAGCAGCGGGGGACAGGGGTACAATGAGCAGTTCTTC | CASSGGQGYNEQFF
TRBJ1-5 | TRBV6-2/TRBV6-3 | NA | TRBD1 | TGTGCCAGCAGTTCCGTCGGGACAGGGCGGAATCAGCCCCAGCATTTT | CASSSVGTGRNQPQHF
TRBJ2-3 | TRBV7-3 | NA | NA | TGTGCCAGCAGCCGCGGACCAGGCACAGATACGCAGTATTTT | CASSRGPGTDTQYF
TRBJ2-2 | TRBV10-3 | NA | NA | TGTGCCATCGAGGGGGCGGGAGGACCCGGGGAGCTGTTTTTT | CAIEGAGGPGELFF
TRBJ1-2 | TRBV7-9 | once | NA | TGCGCAGGGGCAGGCGAGAACTATGGCTACAACTTC | CAGAGENYGYNF
TRBJ2-1 | TRBV28 | NA | TRBD1 | TGTGCCAGCAGTTTATGGACAGGGGAAGCCAATGAGCAGTTCTTC | CASSLWTGEANEQFF
TRBJ2-1 | TRBV3-1 | few | TRBD1 | TGTGCCAGCAGCTCGACAGGGGATATAGATGAGCAGTTCTTC | CASSSTGDIDEQFF
TRBJ2-1 | TRBV29-1 | few | NA | TGCAGCGTTGATAGTAGCGGACTCTACAATGAGCAGTTCTTC | CSVDSSGLYNEQFF
TRBJ1-2 | TRBV25-1 | many | NA | TGTGCCAGCAGTGCAAACTATGGCTACACCTTC | CASSANYGYTF
TRBJ2-3 | TRBV28 | few | TRBD2 | TGTGCCAGCAGTTTATCTTCGGGACTAGTGGGCCAGGGGGATACGCAGTATTTT | CASSLSSGLVGQGDTQYF
TRBJ2-3 | TRBV24-1 | NA | NA | TGTGCCACCAGTGAAGTAATTTCCGATACGCAGTATTTT | CATSEVISDTQYF
TRBJ1-4 | TRBV19 | few | TRBD1 | TGTGCCAGCTGTCCCACGACAGGGGGTGATGAAAAACTGTTTTTT | CASCPTTGGDEKLFF
TRBJ2-3 | TRBV21-1 | NA | NA | TGTGCCAGCAGCACTCAGATAGTGAGAGATACGCAGTATTTT | CASSTQIVRDTQYF
TRBJ2-1 | TRBV18 | NA | NA | TGTGCCAGCTCACCAGAGGCAGGGAATGCCAATGAGCAGTTCTTC | CASSPEAGNANEQFF